The 25 T cell receptor beta chains presented below share a single source sample, sequenced in a study of identical twins. TCRdb passed the 5' RACE reads through MiXCR, listing each CDR3 protein once. The data show under 1 million distinct CDR3 sequences, approximately 13% seen once. The same specimen was also included in a second study, on yellow fever vaccine responses in identical twins.

The sequencing input was PBMCs. The receptors derive from a young woman in good health.

The V gene is TRBV4-1, the J gene TRBJ2-3; D perhaps matches TRBD1 (5 bases). V lost 5 bases and J lost 4, with 13 bases in between. Germline CDR1 and CDR2: MGHRA and YSYEKL. The CDR3 contains 14 residues. For the CDR3, the DNA is TGCGCCAGCAGCGTCAGGGCCTCGGCAGATACGCAGTATTTT. This encodes CASSVRASADTQYF.

The rearrangement joins TRBV19 to TRBJ2-1; 14 bases are shared with TRBD2. CDR1 and CDR2 from the germline V gene are LNHDA and SQIVND (reference sequence). The CDR3 has 20 residues. Unmatched junction bases numbered 17, after V lost 8 bases and J lost 2 bases. CDR3 sequence reads: CASPDREGLAGALPYNEQFF. The CDR3 nucleotides read TGTGCCAGTCCTGATAGGGAGGGACTAGCGGGAGCCCTCCCCTACAATGAGCAGTTCTTC. Based on the CDR3 plus reference TRBV19 and TRBJ2-1, the full variable domain is DGGITQSPKYLFRKEGQNVTLSCEQNLNHDAMYWYRQDPGQGLRLIYYSQIVNDFQKGDIAEGYSVSREKKESFPLTVTSAQKNPTAFYLCASPDREGLAGALPYNEQFFGPGTRLTVL.

This clonotype was counted a few times. The rearrangement links TRBV2 to TRBJ1-2; D is undetermined. Germline CDR1 is SNHLY and CDR2 is FYNNEI. This CDR3 region has 13 residues. Trimming shortened V by 4 bases and J by 2 bases, and 8 bases separated the two germline ends. This CDR3 reads CASSGRGNYGYTF. CDR3 bases: TGTGCCAGCAGTGGACGGGGAAACTATGGCTACACCTTC.

The table lists this clonotype with many counts. This rearrangement joins TRBV7-9 to TRBJ2-5; no clear D gene. This CDR3 has 11 residues. Germline CDR1 and CDR2: SEHNR and FQNEAQ (reference sequence). Trimming left V 6 bases short and J 13 bases short, with 15 bases between. The CDR3, as DNA: TGTGCCAGCAGTCCTTCCGATGCCGCGTACTTC. It is translated as CASSPSDAAYF.

The V gene is TRBV11-2, the J gene TRBJ2-5; 9 bases match TRBD2. The CDR3 is 14 residues long. Germline V gene lookup returns CDR1 SGHAT and CDR2 FQNNGV. The junction had 3 bases not matched to a gene; V was cut back by 4 bases and J by 3 bases. CDR3 region: CASSSRLAEETQYF. The CDR3 DNA is TGTGCCAGCAGCTCTAGACTAGCGGAAGAGACCCAGTACTTC.

This clonotype was detected only a few times. The rearrangement joins TRBV29-1 to TRBJ1-1; D is uncertain. CDR1 and CDR2 from the germline V gene are SQVTM and ANQGSEA. This CDR3 has 11 residues. Trimming took off 4 bases at V and 7 bases at J, with 10 bases between the two ends. CDR3 sequence (DNA): TGCAGCGTTGGTACGGGTATTGAAGCTTTCTTT. Encoded protein: CSVGTGIEAFF.

The genes are TRBV10-3 and TRBJ2-2; D gene unclear. The germline V and J ends were trimmed by 7 bases and 0 bases, with 9 bases remaining between them. The CDR3 is made up of 14 amino acids. The V gene's germline CDR1 is ENHRY and CDR2 SYGVKD. CDR3 loop: CAITPTTNTGELFF. For the CDR3, the DNA is TGTGCCATCACCCCAACTACGAACACCGGGGAGCTGTTTTTT.

This clonotype was found many times. This chain links TRBV29-1 with TRBJ2-5; possible D gene TRBD1, 6 bases. V was clipped by 4 bases and J by 0 bases, with 15 bases between them. The CDR3 loop spans 15 amino acids. Germline-derived CDR1 and CDR2 are SQVTM and ANQGSEA. The CDR3 region is CSVGAGTRYQETQYF. CDR3 DNA sequence: TGCAGCGTTGGGGCCGGGACACGATACCAAGAGACCCAGTACTTC.

This chain links TRBV7-9 with TRBJ2-2; TRBD1 aligns across 7 bases. Germline V gene data show CDR1 as SEHNR and CDR2 as FQNEAQ (reference sequence). J gave up 6 bases and V 5 bases, and 9 bases lay outside the gene matches. The CDR3 covers 15 residues. The DNA of the CDR3 is TGTGCCAGCAGCCACCCCGCTGGACAGGCCGGGGAGCTGTTTTTT. It yields the protein CASSHPAGQAGELFF.

This chain joins TRBV4-2 and TRBJ2-3; 9 bases align to TRBD2. In germline, CDR1 is LGHNA, CDR2 YNFKEQ. This CDR3 has 16 residues. With 5 bases clipped from V and 4 bases from J, the junction kept 10 bases outside the gene matches. The CDR3 DNA reads TGTGCCAGCAGCGGGGGGCGGGAGGGCCGAGCAGATACGCAGTATTTT. Protein product: CASSGGREGRADTQYF.

This rearrangement joins TRBV12-3 or TRBV12-4 to TRBJ2-7; a possible D gene is TRBD2 (5 bases). V was clipped by 6 bases and J by 5 bases, with 17 bases between them. The CDR3 contains 14 residues. CDR3 sequence reads: CASRLTTSNDEQYF. The CDR3 coding sequence is TGTGCCAGCAGATTAACAACTAGTAACGACGAGCAGTACTTC.

There are a few counts of this clonotype. V usage is TRBV5-6 and J usage is TRBJ2-1; either TRBD1 or TRBD2 may supply D (5 bases each). Per the germline V gene, CDR1 is SGHDT and CDR2 is YYEEEE. Trimming cost V 0 bases and J 9 bases, with 10 bases left between them. The length of the CDR3 is 13 residues. The CDR3 loop is CASSLERGTEQFF. CDR3 sequence (DNA): TGTGCCAGCAGCTTGGAACGGGGCACTGAGCAGTTCTTC.

This clonotype was observed a few times. This chain uses TRBV18 with TRBJ2-4, with 7 nucleotides matching TRBD2. Germline lookup yields CDR1 KGHSH and CDR2 LQKENI. The CDR3 loop spans 14 amino acids. V trimming: 8 bases; J trimming: 0 bases; junction bases outside the gene matches: 4. Here the CDR3 DNA reads TGTGCCAGCAGCGGGGTTCAAGCCAAAAACATTCAGTACTTC. This encodes CASSGVQAKNIQYF.

This clonotype has more than one count but fewer than ten. V and J are TRBV5-6 and TRBJ1-1; maybe TRBD1 (5 bases). Trimming pared 0 bases from V and 9 bases from J, leaving 12 bases between. This CDR3 comprises 13 residues. Germline CDR1 and CDR2: SGHDT and YYEEEE. CDR3 protein: CASSLGGSTQAFF. CDR3 DNA sequence: TGTGCCAGCAGCTTGGGGGGCTCCACCCAAGCTTTCTTT.

The chain has TRBV7-2 and TRBJ2-7; tentative D call: TRBD1 (7 bases). In germline, CDR1 is SGHTA, CDR2 FQGNSA. Deletions cut 8 bases from V and 7 bases from J, with 24 bases between. The length of the CDR3 is 15 residues. In nucleotides, the CDR3 is TGTGCCAGCGGGTCTTCCGGGACAGCTCGGGGGGAGCAGTACTTC. Protein: CASGSSGTARGEQYF.

This rearrangement joins TRBV5-1 to TRBJ2-1; 9 bases fit TRBD2. Germline V gene data show CDR1 as SGHRS and CDR2 as YFSETQ. This CDR3 comprises 17 residues. Losses at the gene ends were 3 bases for V and 4 bases for J; bases not matched to a gene: 11. This chain's CDR3 is CASSSTLFSGSYNEQFF. CDR3 in DNA: TGCGCCAGCAGCTCAACTCTGTTTAGCGGGAGTTACAATGAGCAGTTCTTC.

This clonotype has a handful of counts. V is TRBV14 and J is TRBJ2-1; TRBD2 is a possible D gene (6 bases). Looked up from germline, CDR1 is SGHDN and CDR2 is FVKESK. The CDR3 is made up of 16 amino acids. V was trimmed by 1 base and J by 6 bases, leaving 16 bases between them. The CDR3 loop reads CASSQARLAFANEQFF. The CDR3 bases are TGTGCCAGCAGCCAAGCGCGGCTAGCGTTCGCCAATGAGCAGTTCTTC.

The rearrangement joins TRBV6-2 or TRBV6-3 to TRBJ2-1, with 9 bases aligning to TRBD1. Germline CDR1 and CDR2: MNHEY and SVGEGT. The V segment lost 0 bases and the J segment 2 bases; nucleotides outside the gene matches: 5. The CDR3 extends over 17 amino acids. The CDR3 DNA reads as TGTGCCAGCAGTTACTCGATTGACAGGGGGACCTACAATGAGCAGTTCTTC. Its protein product is CASSYSIDRGTYNEQFF.

This clonotype came up many times. The V call is TRBV4-1, the J call TRBJ1-5, with D perhaps TRBD1 (5 bases). V was pared by 1 base and J by 0 bases, with 7 bases between. The germline V gene encodes CDR1 MGHRA and CDR2 YSYEKL. This CDR3 spans 15 amino acids. The CDR3 here is CASSQGGYSNQPQHF. The CDR3, as DNA: TGCGCCAGCAGCCAAGGGGGGTATAGCAATCAGCCCCAGCATTTT.

In its sample, this clonotype was seen a few times. The CDR3 DNA is TGCGCCAGCAGCTTGGTTGCTAGCGGGGGACCAGAGCGAAATGAGCAGTTCTTC. Translated, it gives CASSLVASGGPERNEQFF. V is TRBV5-1 and J is TRBJ2-1, with 10 bases identical to TRBD2. Germline lookup yields CDR1 SGHRS and CDR2 YFSETQ. V lost 0 bases and J lost 7; bases outside the gene matches: 13. The CDR3 loop spans 18 amino acids.

Remarks on this clonotype: One end of the junction is discordant with germline, which a read error may explain. The CDR3 sequence: CASTLASGRYNEQFF. The CDR3, as DNA: TGTGCCAGCACTTTAGCTAGCGGGAGGTACAATGAGCAGTTCTTC. The chain employs TRBV12-3 or TRBV12-4 and TRBJ2-1, with 11 positions matching TRBD2. The CDR3 totals 15 residues.

This clonotype was observed a handful of times. The V gene is TRBV5-1, the J gene TRBJ1-6, with 8 bases lining up with TRBD1. V lost 0 bases to trimming and J lost 9 bases; unmatched junction nucleotides: 8. The length of the CDR3 is 16 residues. Looked up from germline, CDR1 is SGHRS and CDR2 is YFSETQ. The CDR3 is CASSLVGRGLGSPLHF. The CDR3 nucleotides read TGCGCCAGCAGCTTGGTTGGCAGGGGGCTGGGTTCACCCCTCCACTTT.

This clonotype appeared a few times. The V gene is TRBV5-6, the J gene TRBJ2-6; 11 nucleotides agree with TRBD2. V lost 1 base to trimming and J lost 4 bases; unmatched junction nucleotides: 10. The CDR3 spans 19 residues. Germline CDR1 reads SGHDT; CDR2 reads YYEEEE. CDR3 nucleotides: TGTGCCAGCAGCTTGACTAGCGGGAGACTAGTAACCGGGGCCAACGTCCTGACTTTC. It specifies CASSLTSGRLVTGANVLTF.

The CDR3 DNA follows: TGTGCCAGCAGTTTATTCGGACTAGCGGGAGGGCAAAGGCAGTTCTTC. Protein product: CASSLFGLAGGQRQFF. The chain has TRBV28 and TRBJ2-1; 15 positions agree with TRBD2. J was trimmed by 12 bases and V by 1 base; bases with no gene match: 7. Germline V gene lookup returns CDR1 MDHEN and CDR2 SYDVKM. The CDR3 covers 16 residues.

The table lists this clonotype with a few counts. The CDR3 here is CASSLTAGMGNQPQHF. CDR3 sequence (DNA): TGTGCCAGCAGCCTAACCGCAGGGATGGGCAATCAGCCCCAGCATTTT. The chain is built from TRBV7-8 and TRBJ1-5, with D possibly matching TRBD1 (5 bases). The CDR3 is 16 residues long. Per germline, CDR1 SGHVS and CDR2 FQNEAQ. Trimming shortened V by 5 bases and J by 2 bases, and 16 bases separated the two germline ends. The entire variable domain, with the rest obtained from reference TRBV7-8 and TRBJ1-5, is as follows: GAGVSQSPRYKVAKRGQDVALRCDPISGHVSLFWYQQALGQGPEFLTYFQNEAQLDKSGLPSDRFFAERPEGSVSTLKIQRTQQEDSAVYLCASSLTAGMGNQPQHFGDGTRLSIL.